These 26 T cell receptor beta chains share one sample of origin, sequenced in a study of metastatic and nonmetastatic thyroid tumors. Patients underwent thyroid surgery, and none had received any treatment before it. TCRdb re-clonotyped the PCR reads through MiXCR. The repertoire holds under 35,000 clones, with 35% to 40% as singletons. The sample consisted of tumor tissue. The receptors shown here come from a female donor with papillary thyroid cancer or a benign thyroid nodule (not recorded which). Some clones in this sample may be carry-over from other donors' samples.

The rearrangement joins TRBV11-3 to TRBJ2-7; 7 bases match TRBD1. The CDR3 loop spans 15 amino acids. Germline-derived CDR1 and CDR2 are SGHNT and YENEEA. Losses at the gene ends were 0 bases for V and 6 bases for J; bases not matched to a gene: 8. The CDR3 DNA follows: TGTGCCAGCAGCTTAGATTGGACAGGACACGGCGAGCAGTACTTC. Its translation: CASSLDWTGHGEQYF.

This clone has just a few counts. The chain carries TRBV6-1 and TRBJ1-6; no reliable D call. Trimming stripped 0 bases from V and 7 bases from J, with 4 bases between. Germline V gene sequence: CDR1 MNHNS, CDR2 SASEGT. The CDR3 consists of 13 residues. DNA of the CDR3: TGTGCCAGCAGTGAAGCGGGCAATTCACCCCTCCACTTT. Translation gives CASSEAGNSPLHF.

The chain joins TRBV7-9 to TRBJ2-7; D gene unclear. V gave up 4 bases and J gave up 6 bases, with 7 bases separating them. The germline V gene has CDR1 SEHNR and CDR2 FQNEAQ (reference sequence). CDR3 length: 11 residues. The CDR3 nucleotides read TGTGCCAGCAGCTACCTGGGCGAGCAGTACTTC. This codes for CASSYLGEQYF.

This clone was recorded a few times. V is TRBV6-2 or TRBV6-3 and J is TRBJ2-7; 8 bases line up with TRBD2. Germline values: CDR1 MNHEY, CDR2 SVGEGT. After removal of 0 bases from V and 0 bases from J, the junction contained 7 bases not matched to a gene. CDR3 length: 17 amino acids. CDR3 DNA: TGTGCCAGCAGTTACTCGACGGCTAGCGGGTCCTCCTACGAGCAGTACTTC. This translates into CASSYSTASGSSYEQYF.

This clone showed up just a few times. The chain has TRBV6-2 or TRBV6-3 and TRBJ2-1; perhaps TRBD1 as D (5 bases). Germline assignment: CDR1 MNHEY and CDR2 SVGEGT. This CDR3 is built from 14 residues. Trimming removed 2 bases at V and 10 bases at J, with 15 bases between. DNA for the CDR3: TGTGCCAGCAGTTACCTCGACAGATCGGACGAGCAGTTCTTC. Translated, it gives CASSYLDRSDEQFF.

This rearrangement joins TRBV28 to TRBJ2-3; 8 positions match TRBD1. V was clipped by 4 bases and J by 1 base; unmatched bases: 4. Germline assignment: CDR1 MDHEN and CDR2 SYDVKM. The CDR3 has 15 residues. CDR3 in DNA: TGTGCCAGCAGTTCGGGACAGGTTGGCACAGATACGCAGTATTTT. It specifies CASSSGQVGTDTQYF.

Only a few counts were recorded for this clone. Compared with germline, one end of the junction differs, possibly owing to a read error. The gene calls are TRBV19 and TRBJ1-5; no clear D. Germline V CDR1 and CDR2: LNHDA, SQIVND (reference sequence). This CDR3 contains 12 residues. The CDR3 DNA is TGTGCCAGTAGTCTTGAGGGCGGCAGGACTGCTTTT. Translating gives CASSLEGGRTAF.

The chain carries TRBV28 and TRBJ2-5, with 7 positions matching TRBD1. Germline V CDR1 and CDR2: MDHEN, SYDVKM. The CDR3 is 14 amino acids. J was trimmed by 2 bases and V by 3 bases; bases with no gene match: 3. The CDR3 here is CASSFGDSQETQYF. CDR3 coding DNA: TGTGCCAGCAGTTTCGGGGACAGTCAAGAGACCCAGTACTTC. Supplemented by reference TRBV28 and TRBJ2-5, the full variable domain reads DVKVTQSSRYLVKRTGEKVFLECVQDMDHENMFWYRQDPGLGLRLIYFSYDVKMKEKGDIPEGYSVSREKKERFSLILESASTNQTSMYLCASSFGDSQETQYFGPGTRLLVL.

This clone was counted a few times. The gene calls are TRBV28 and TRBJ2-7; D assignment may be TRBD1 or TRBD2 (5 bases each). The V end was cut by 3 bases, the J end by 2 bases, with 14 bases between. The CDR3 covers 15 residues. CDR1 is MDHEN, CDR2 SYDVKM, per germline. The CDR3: CASSLVGEQPYEQYF. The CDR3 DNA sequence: TGTGCCAGCAGTTTGGTGGGGGAACAGCCCTACGAGCAGTACTTC.

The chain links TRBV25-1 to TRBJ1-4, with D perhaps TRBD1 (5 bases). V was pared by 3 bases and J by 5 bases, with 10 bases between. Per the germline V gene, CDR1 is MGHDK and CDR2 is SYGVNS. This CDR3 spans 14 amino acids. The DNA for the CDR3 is TGTGCCAGCAGTGACCCCGAGGGGAATGAAAAACTGTTTTTT. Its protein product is CASSDPEGNEKLFF.

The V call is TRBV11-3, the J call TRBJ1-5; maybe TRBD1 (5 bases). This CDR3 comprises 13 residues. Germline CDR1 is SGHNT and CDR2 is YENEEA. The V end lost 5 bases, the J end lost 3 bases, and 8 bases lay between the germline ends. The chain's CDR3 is CASSPGANQPQHF. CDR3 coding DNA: TGTGCCAGCAGCCCTGGGGCCAATCAGCCCCAGCATTTT.

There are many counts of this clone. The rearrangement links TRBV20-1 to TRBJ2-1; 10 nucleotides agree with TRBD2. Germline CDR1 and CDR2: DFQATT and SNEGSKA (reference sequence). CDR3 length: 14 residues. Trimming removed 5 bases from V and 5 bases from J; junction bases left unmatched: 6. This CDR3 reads CSAETSGYNNEQFF. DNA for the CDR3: TGCAGTGCTGAGACTAGCGGGTATAACAATGAGCAGTTCTTC.

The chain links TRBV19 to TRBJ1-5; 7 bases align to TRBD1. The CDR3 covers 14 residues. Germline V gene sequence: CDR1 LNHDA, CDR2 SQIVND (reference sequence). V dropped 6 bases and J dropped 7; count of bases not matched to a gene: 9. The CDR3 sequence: CASSMGTEGQPQHF. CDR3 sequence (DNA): TGTGCCAGTAGCATGGGGACAGAGGGGCAGCCCCAGCATTTT.

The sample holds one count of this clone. The CDR3, as DNA: TGCGCCAGCAGCTTGGCCGGGGCCAGCTCTGGGGCCAACGTCCTGACTTTC. This encodes CASSLAGASSGANVLTF. The gene calls are TRBV5-1 and TRBJ2-6; D assignment may be TRBD1 or TRBD2 (5 bases each). CDR1 SGHRS and CDR2 YFSETQ come from the germline V gene. V was cut by 0 bases and J by 0 bases, with 10 bases left in between. This CDR3 is 17 amino acids long.

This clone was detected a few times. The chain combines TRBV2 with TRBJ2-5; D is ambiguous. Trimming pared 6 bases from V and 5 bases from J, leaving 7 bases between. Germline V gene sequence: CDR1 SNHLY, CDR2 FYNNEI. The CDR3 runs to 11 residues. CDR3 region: CASSLGETQYF. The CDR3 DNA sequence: TGTGCCAGCAGCCTAGGGGAGACCCAGTACTTC.

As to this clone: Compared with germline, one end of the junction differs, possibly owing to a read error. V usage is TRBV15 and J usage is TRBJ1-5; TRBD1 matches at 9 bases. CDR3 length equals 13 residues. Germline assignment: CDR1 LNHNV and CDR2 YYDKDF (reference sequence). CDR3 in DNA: TGTGCCACCTGCAGGGACAGGGTCGATCCCCAGCATTTT. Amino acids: CATCRDRVDPQHF.

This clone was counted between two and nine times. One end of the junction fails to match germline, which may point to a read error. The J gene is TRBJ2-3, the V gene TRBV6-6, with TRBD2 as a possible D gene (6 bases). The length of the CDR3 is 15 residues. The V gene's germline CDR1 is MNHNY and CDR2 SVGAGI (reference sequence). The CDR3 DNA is TGTGCCAGCAGTGACTCGGGCGGGGGCACAGATACGCAGTATTTT. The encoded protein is CASSDSGGGTDTQYF.

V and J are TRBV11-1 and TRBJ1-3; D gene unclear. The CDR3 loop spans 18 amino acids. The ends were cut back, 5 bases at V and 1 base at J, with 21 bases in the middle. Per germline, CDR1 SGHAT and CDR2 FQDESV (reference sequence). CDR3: CASSPSGSGRNSGNTIYF. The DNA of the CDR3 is TGTGCCAGCAGCCCATCGGGGTCAGGACGAAATTCTGGAAACACCATATATTTT.

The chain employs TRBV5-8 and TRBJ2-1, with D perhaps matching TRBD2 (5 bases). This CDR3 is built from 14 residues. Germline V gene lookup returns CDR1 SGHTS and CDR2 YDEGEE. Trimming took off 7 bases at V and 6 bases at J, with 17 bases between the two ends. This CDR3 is CASRRREGSNEQFF. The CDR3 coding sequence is TGTGCCAGCCGGAGACGGGAAGGGTCCAATGAGCAGTTCTTC.

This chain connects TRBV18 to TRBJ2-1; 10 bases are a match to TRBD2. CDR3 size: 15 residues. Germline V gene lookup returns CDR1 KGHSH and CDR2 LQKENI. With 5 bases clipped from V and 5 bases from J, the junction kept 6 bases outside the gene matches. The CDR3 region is CASSTTSGDDNEQFF. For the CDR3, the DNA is TGTGCCAGCTCAACAACTAGCGGGGATGACAATGAGCAGTTCTTC.

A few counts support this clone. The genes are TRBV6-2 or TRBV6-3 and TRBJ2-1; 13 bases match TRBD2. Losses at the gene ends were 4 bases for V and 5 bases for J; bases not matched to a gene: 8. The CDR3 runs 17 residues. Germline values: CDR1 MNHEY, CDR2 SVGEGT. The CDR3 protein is CASSWTSGGSGNNEQFF. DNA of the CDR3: TGTGCCAGCAGTTGGACTAGCGGGGGTAGTGGGAACAATGAGCAGTTCTTC.

The CDR3, as DNA: TGTGCCAGCAGCTCCACAGGGGGGTGGTCAGGCGGGGAGCTGTTTTTT. Translation: CASSSTGGWSGGELFF. The J gene is TRBJ2-2, the V gene TRBV11-3, with TRBD1 identical over 8 bases. J gave up 7 bases and V 4 bases, and 11 bases lay outside the gene matches. Germline V gene sequence: CDR1 SGHNT, CDR2 YENEEA. The CDR3 extends over 16 amino acids. Filled out from reference TRBV11-3 and TRBJ2-2, the complete variable domain reads EAGVVQSPRYKIIEKKQPVAFWCNPISGHNTLYWYLQNLGQGPELLIRYENEEAVDDSQLPKDRFSAERLKGVDSTLKIQPAELGDSAVYLCASSSTGGWSGGELFFGEGSRLTVL.

CDR3 residues: CASSSSGRGHTF. In nucleotides, the CDR3 is TGTGCCAGCAGCTCTTCGGGACGAGGTCACACCTTC. The V and J genes are TRBV28 and TRBJ1-2, with D maybe TRBD1 (5 bases). Per germline, CDR1 MDHEN and CDR2 SYDVKM. The germline V and J ends were trimmed by 6 bases and 12 bases, with 17 bases remaining between them. The CDR3 is 12 residues long.

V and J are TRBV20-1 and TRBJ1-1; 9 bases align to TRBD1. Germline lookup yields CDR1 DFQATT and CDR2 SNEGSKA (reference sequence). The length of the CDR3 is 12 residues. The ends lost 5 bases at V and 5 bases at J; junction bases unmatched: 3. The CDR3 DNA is TGCAGTGCTTGGACAGGGGAGACTGAAGCTTTCTTT. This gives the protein CSAWTGETEAFF.

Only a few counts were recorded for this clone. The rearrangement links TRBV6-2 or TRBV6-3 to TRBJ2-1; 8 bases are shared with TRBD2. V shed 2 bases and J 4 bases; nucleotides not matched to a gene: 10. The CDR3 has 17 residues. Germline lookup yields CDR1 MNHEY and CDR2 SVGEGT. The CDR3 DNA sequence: TGTGCCAGCAGTTACGGGGACGGGAGGGCCCGTTACAATGAGCAGTTCTTC. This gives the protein CASSYGDGRARYNEQFF.

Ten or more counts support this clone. The CDR3 here is CASSLDRDGTDTQYF. In DNA, the CDR3 is TGTGCCAGCAGCCTCGACAGGGACGGGACAGATACGCAGTATTTT. This rearrangement joins TRBV6-2 or TRBV6-3 to TRBJ2-3, with 7 bases identical to TRBD1. Germline trimming cut 6 bases from V and 3 bases from J; bases unmatched to any gene: 9. Germline loops: CDR1 MNHEY, CDR2 SVGEGT. The CDR3 extends over 15 amino acids.